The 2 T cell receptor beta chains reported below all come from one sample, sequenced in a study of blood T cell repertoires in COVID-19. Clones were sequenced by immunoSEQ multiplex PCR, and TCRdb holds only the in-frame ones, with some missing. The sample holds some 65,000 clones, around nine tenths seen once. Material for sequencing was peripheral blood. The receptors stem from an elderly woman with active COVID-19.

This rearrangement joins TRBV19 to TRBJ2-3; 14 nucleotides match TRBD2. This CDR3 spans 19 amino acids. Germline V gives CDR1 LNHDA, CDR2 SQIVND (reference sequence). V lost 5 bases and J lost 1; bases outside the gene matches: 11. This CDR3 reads CASSRGRGTSGGGTDTQYF. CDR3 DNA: TGTGCCAGTAGTCGGGGAAGGGGGACTAGCGGGGGAGGCACAGATACGCAGTATTTT. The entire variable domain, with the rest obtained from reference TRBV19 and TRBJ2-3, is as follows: DGGITQSPKYLFRKEGQNVTLSCEQNLNHDAMYWYRQDPGQGLRLIYYSQIVNDFQKGDIAEGYSVSREKKESFPLTVTSAQKNPTAFYLCASSRGRGTSGGGTDTQYFGPGTRLTVL.

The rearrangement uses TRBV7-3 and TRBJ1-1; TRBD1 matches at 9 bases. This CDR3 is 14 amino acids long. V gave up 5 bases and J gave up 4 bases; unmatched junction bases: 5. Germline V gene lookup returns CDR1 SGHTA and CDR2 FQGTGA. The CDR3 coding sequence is TGTGCCAGCAGCCGCTCGACAGGGGGCACTGAAGCTTTCTTT. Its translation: CASSRSTGGTEAFF.